The T cell receptor beta chain under discussion was sequenced for a study of T cells in Graves' hyperthyroidism and ophthalmopathy. Whole-study results and caveats: Ophthalmopathy was predicted by the model a median of approximately six months ahead of onset.

Each diagnosis was grounded in clinical symptoms, serum thyroxine and TRAb, thyroid ultrasound, and orbital computed tomography. Researchers amplified the TCR beta CDR3 regions from RNA transcripts. In the first-round RT-PCR of the TCR CDR3, the HTBI primer set was used. TCRdb re-called the multiplex PCR reads through MiXCR, storing one row per CDR3 protein. The sample yields under 350,000 distinct CDR3 sequences, around 15% seen once. In this sample, this clonotype turned up many times. The antigen is unknown. This clonotype was obtained from a woman aged 60-70 years with Graves' ophthalmopathy. Sequenced material: blood.

CDR3 bases: TGTGCCAGCAGCCCAGACTCCTTGGACAGGGCGACCAACAACTATGGCTACACCTTC. Translation gives CASSPDSLDRATNNYGYTF. The chain joins TRBV7-2 to TRBJ1-2; 8 bases align to TRBD1. The CDR3 is 19 residues long. In germline, CDR1 is SGHTA, CDR2 FQGNSA. The junction had 19 bases not matched to a gene; V was cut back by 5 bases and J by 2 bases.